Listed below are T cell receptor beta chains from one sample, sequenced in a study of blood T cell repertoires in COVID-19. Measured with immunoSEQ multiplex PCR; TCRdb has only the in-frame clones, and not every one. The sample holds under 200,000 clones, over 60% seen once. The sequenced sample consisted of peripheral blood. The source is a man aged 55 to 70 with acute or convalescent COVID-19. The CDR3 runs from the conserved cysteine through the conserved F or W. D genes are given only for firm matches. Rows may omit the clone size; those that give it use once, few, many or a size class.

abundance	v_gene	len	d_gene	j_gene	CDR3aa	CDR3nt
.	TRBV19	14	.	TRBJ1-1	CASSPHTGITEAFF	TGTGCCAGTAGTCCTCACACAGGGATCACTGAAGCTTTCTTT
.	TRBV5-4	15	.	TRBJ1-1	CASSLGGGGNTEAFF	TGTGCCAGCAGCTTGGGGGGCGGCGGAAACACTGAAGCTTTCTTT
.	TRBV5-1	16	TRBD1	TRBJ2-4	CASSPGQGSAKNIQYF	TGCGCCAGCAGCCCCGGACAGGGGAGCGCCAAAAACATTCAGTACTTC
once	TRBV15	15	TRBD1	TRBJ1-4	CATSGGQGAREKLFF	TGTGCCACCAGCGGGGGACAGGGGGCGAGGGAAAAACTGTTTTTT
.	TRBV5-1	14	TRBD1	TRBJ2-7	CASSPQGAAYEQYF	TGCGCCAGCAGCCCACAGGGGGCCGCCTACGAGCAGTACTTC
.	TRBV7-8	16	TRBD2	TRBJ2-1	CASSSRTSGGYNEQFF	TGTGCCAGCAGCTCACGGACTAGCGGGGGGTACAATGAGCAGTTCTTC
few	TRBV19	11	.	TRBJ2-2	CIQGNTGELFF	TGTATCCAGGGGAACACCGGGGAGCTGTTTTTT
few	TRBV19	13	TRBD1	TRBJ2-7	CASSIDSGGEQYF	TGTGCCAGTAGTATAGATTCAGGGGGCGAGCAGTACTTC
.	TRBV28	13	TRBD1	TRBJ1-2	CASRQGARYGYTF	TGTGCCAGCAGACAGGGGGCAAGGTATGGCTACACCTTC
.	TRBV6-2/TRBV6-3	16	TRBD2	TRBJ2-5	CASSNGLAGLRETQYF	TGTGCCAGCAGTAATGGACTAGCGGGGTTGAGAGAGACCCAGTACTTC